The entry that follows covers one T cell receptor beta chain sequence. As yet, its antigen is unknown. Assay used: immunoSEQ multiplex PCR; TCRdb lists only in-frame clones, some missing. The repertoire holds around 2,000,000 clones, with roughly 95% as singletons. The sample belongs to a study of shared clonotypes between healthy human individuals. Notes on the study in general: Clonotype sharing among donors was expected to depend on sequencing depth.

Germline-derived CDR1 and CDR2 are SEHNR and FQNEAQ (reference sequence). The CDR3 is made up of 16 amino acids. V shed 4 bases, J shed 3 bases, and the junction held 7 bases outside the gene matches. The source material was naive CD4+ T cells sorted from blood. Subset noted: CD45RA+ positively selected. This sequence was found in a man aged 18 to 29 in good health. The chain carries TRBV7-9 and TRBJ2-1, with 9 bases matching TRBD2. The chain's CDR3 is CASSSPLAGVYNEQFF. CDR3 DNA sequence: TGTGCCAGCAGCTCACCCTTAGCGGGGGTCTACAATGAGCAGTTCTTC.